The 22 T cell receptor beta chains reported below all come from one sample, sequenced in a study of post-analysis software for immune sequencing data. Findings and caveats of the study: In patients, TRBV5-6, TRBV5-1 and TRBV20-1 belonged to four or five TRBV segments found more frequently than in controls.

These receptors are not linked to any known antigen. Researchers reported that TCR beta cDNA libraries carried unique molecular identifiers. Each CDR3 protein gets one entry after TCRdb re-called the PCR reads with MiXCR. The sample holds around 710,000 distinct CDR3 sequences, around 45% seen once. Specimen: blood. The receptor set was obtained from a girl aged 5 to 17 with multiple sclerosis.

The chain has TRBV7-9 and TRBJ1-2; D not resolved. In germline, CDR1 is SEHNR, CDR2 FQNEAQ (reference sequence). V lost 1 base and J 10 bases, leaving 10 bases between the germline ends. This CDR3 spans 12 amino acids. The CDR3 nucleotides read TGTGCCAGCAGCTTAGATGATGTCACCTACACCTTC. Its translation: CASSLDDVTYTF.

The chain joins TRBV6-2 or TRBV6-3 to TRBJ2-5, with a possible D match to TRBD1 (5 bases). The J call may be mistaken, given a closer DNA end match to TRBJ2-7. The CDR3 totals 13 residues. CDR1 and CDR2 (germline): MNHEY, SVGEGT. The CDR3 nucleotides are TGTGCCAGCAGTTACACCAGGGATCTCGAGCAGTACTTC. Translation gives CASSYTRDLEQYF.

The table lists this clonotype with a few counts. The chain joins TRBV7-2 to TRBJ1-1; 7 bases line up with TRBD1. The germline V gene encodes CDR1 SGHTA and CDR2 FQGNSA. V lost 5 bases to trimming and J lost 6 bases; unmatched junction nucleotides: 3. There are 12 residues in the CDR3. The DNA for the CDR3 is TGTGCCAGCAGCCCTCAGGGGGCTGAAGCTTTCTTT. This translates into CASSPQGAEAFF.

J is TRBJ2-3 and V is TRBV10-3, with 12 bases that match TRBD2. CDR1 ENHRY and CDR2 SYGVKD come from the germline V gene. The J segment lost 6 bases and the V segment lost 5 bases, leaving 6 bases of the junction unmatched. The CDR3 spans 15 residues. Written as DNA, the CDR3 is TGTGCCATCAGTCGGACTAGCGGGACATCTGATACGCAGTATTTT. This translates into CAISRTSGTSDTQYF.

The V and J genes are TRBV20-1 and TRBJ2-4; TRBD2 aligns across 10 bases. Losses at the gene ends were 3 bases for V and 5 bases for J; bases not matched to a gene: 16. The CDR3 is made up of 18 amino acids. Germline assignment: CDR1 DFQATT and CDR2 SNEGSKA (reference sequence). CDR3 sequence: CSASNSGLAGAGENIQYF. The CDR3 DNA reads TGCAGTGCTAGCAATAGTGGGCTAGCGGGAGCGGGGGAAAACATTCAGTACTTC.

This chain uses TRBV15 with TRBJ2-6, with D possibly being TRBD2 (6 bases). The CDR3 totals 15 residues. Deletions cut 5 bases from V and 1 base from J, with 9 bases between. The germline CDR1 and CDR2 sequences are LNHNV and YYDKDF (reference sequence). The CDR3, as DNA: TGTGCCACCAGCCCAGCGGGTTCTGGGGCCAACGTCCTGACTTTC. It is translated as CATSPAGSGANVLTF.

The chain joins TRBV7-9 to TRBJ2-3; tentative D call: TRBD2 (6 bases). There are 13 residues in the CDR3. V gave up 4 bases and J gave up 4 bases, with 9 bases separating them. Germline assignment: CDR1 SEHNR and CDR2 FQNEAQ (reference sequence). This chain's CDR3 is CASSSWGADTQYF. The CDR3 coding sequence is TGTGCCAGCAGCTCTTGGGGGGCAGATACGCAGTATTTT.

J is TRBJ2-7 and V is TRBV5-1; 8 nucleotides align to TRBD2. Germline CDR1 and CDR2: SGHRS and YFSETQ. The CDR3 runs 14 residues. Losses at the gene ends were 4 bases for V and 2 bases for J; bases not matched to a gene: 5. CDR3 nucleotide sequence: TGCGCCAGCAGCCAGACGGGACTAGCCTACGAGCAGTACTTC. Translation gives CASSQTGLAYEQYF.

This clonotype was counted only a few times. The chain uses TRBV6-1 and TRBJ1-4; a weak D match, TRBD1 (6 bases). The CDR3 is 16 amino acids. V was clipped by 6 bases and J by 3 bases, with 17 bases between them. Germline assignment: CDR1 MNHNS and CDR2 SASEGT. As DNA, the CDR3 is TGTGCCAGCAGACCTACTACCGGGGGCCCTAATGAAAAACTGTTTTTT. This encodes CASRPTTGGPNEKLFF.

CDR3 in DNA: TGCAGTGCTAGGGGACTAGCGGGAGTTGGGGATGAGCAGTTCTTC. It specifies CSARGLAGVGDEQFF. The chain joins TRBV20-1 to TRBJ2-1; 14 nucleotides agree with TRBD2. After removal of 3 bases from V and 8 bases from J, the junction contained 6 bases not matched to a gene. The length of the CDR3 is 15 residues. Germline values: CDR1 DFQATT, CDR2 SNEGSKA (reference sequence).

This rearrangement joins TRBV20-1 to TRBJ1-6, with no clear D. The germline V gene encodes CDR1 DFQATT and CDR2 SNEGSKA (reference sequence). The ends were cut back, 3 bases at V and 7 bases at J, with 10 bases in the middle. This CDR3 is built from 13 residues. The CDR3 DNA reads as TGCAGTGCTAGTTTAGATCAAAATTCACCCCTCCACTTT. Its translation is CSASLDQNSPLHF.

The V call is TRBV3-1, the J call TRBJ1-1; D remains ambiguous. Germline loops: CDR1 LGHDT, CDR2 YNNKEL (reference sequence). Trimming removed 5 bases from V and 10 bases from J, with 14 bases in between. The CDR3 runs to 12 residues. The chain's CDR3 is CASSSPLLGAFF. CDR3 in DNA: TGTGCCAGCAGCTCCCCCCTCCTGGGAGCTTTCTTT.

In its sample, this clonotype was seen a few times. This sequence joins TRBV9 and TRBJ2-1; 7 bases match TRBD2. This CDR3 contains 16 residues. Trimming at V came to 4 bases and at J to 10 bases, leaving 17 bases not matched to a gene. CDR1 and CDR2 from the germline V gene are SGDLS and YYNGEE. The CDR3 sequence: CASSTSNSGHLREQFF. CDR3 DNA sequence: TGTGCCAGCAGCACCAGTAATAGCGGGCACTTAAGGGAGCAGTTCTTC.

In nucleotides, the CDR3 is TGTGCCAGCAGCTTAGCTTCGGTGACAGTAGGGGGTAATGAGCAGTTCTTC. Translation: CASSLASVTVGGNEQFF. The chain links TRBV11-3 to TRBJ2-1; D is possibly TRBD1 (6 bases). The CDR3 has 17 residues. The germline gives CDR1 SGHNT, CDR2 YENEEA. The ends were cut back, 1 base at V and 7 bases at J, with 20 bases in the middle. Full variable domain (missing parts from reference TRBV11-3 and TRBJ2-1): EAGVVQSPRYKIIEKKQPVAFWCNPISGHNTLYWYLQNLGQGPELLIRYENEEAVDDSQLPKDRFSAERLKGVDSTLKIQPAELGDSAVYLCASSLASVTVGGNEQFFGPGTRLTVL.

V gene TRBV12-5 combines with J gene TRBJ2-1; 7 bases line up with TRBD2. V trimming: 0 bases; J trimming: 4 bases; junction bases outside the gene matches: 3. CDR1 and CDR2 from the germline V gene are LGHNT and FRNRAP. The CDR3 has 15 residues. The CDR3 DNA reads as TGTGCTAGTGGTTTGGTACGCGGGGGATACAATGAGCAGTTCTTC. Translated: CASGLVRGGYNEQFF.

The chain is built from TRBV7-9 and TRBJ2-1; 8 positions match TRBD1. The J call could be wrong; TRBJ2-7 is a better fit for the DNA end. The germline V gene has CDR1 SEHNR and CDR2 FQNEAQ (reference sequence). The CDR3 has 15 residues. CDR3 sequence (DNA): TGTGCCAGCAGTTCACTCCAGCAGGGGGCTGGGGAGCAGTACTTC. Translated: CASSSLQQGAGEQYF.

J is TRBJ2-5 and V is TRBV9, with D unclear. With the DNA end fitting TRBJ2-7 better, the J assignment may be wrong. This CDR3 spans 13 amino acids. Germline loops: CDR1 SGDLS, CDR2 YYNGEE. CDR3 nucleotides: TGTGCCAGCAACGCCGGTGGGGAATACGAGCAGTACTTC. This gives the protein CASNAGGEYEQYF.

This clonotype has more than one count but fewer than ten. The V and J genes are TRBV27 and TRBJ2-5, with 7 positions matching TRBD2. Germline CDR1 MNHEY, CDR2 SMNVEV (reference sequence). The CDR3 totals 15 residues. The V gene end was trimmed by 3 bases and the J gene end by 3 bases; junction bases not matched to a gene: 7. The CDR3 loop reads CASSLNIRGEETQYF. CDR3 nucleotides: TGTGCCAGCAGTTTGAATATCCGGGGGGAAGAGACCCAGTACTTC.

CDR3 bases: TGCGCCAGCAGCTTGGAACTAGCGACAGATACGCAGTATTTT. It codes for CASSLELATDTQYF. The chain combines TRBV5-1 with TRBJ2-3; 7 nucleotides align to TRBD2. Germline-derived CDR1 and CDR2 are SGHRS and YFSETQ. V was pared by 0 bases and J by 3 bases, with 1 base of the junction left unmatched. This CDR3 has 14 residues.

The genes are TRBV24-1 and TRBJ2-1; 9 bases agree with TRBD2. V gave up 5 bases and J gave up 7 bases; unmatched junction bases: 8. CDR1 KGHDR and CDR2 SFDVKD come from the germline V gene. CDR3 length: 15 residues. DNA for the CDR3: TGTGCCACCAGTGCAACGGCGGGAGGGCCAAATGAGCAGTTCTTC. This codes for CATSATAGGPNEQFF.

The chain employs TRBV6-5 and TRBJ2-3; TRBD2 aligns across 11 bases. Germline trimming cut 5 bases from V and 5 bases from J; bases unmatched to any gene: 6. This CDR3 has 15 residues. From germline, CDR1 is MNHEY and CDR2 SVGAGI. CDR3 nucleotide sequence: TGTGCCAGCAGTCCCTGGACTAGCGGGCTAGATACGCAGTATTTT. Residues: CASSPWTSGLDTQYF.

V gene TRBV5-1 combines with J gene TRBJ2-5; 8 bases match TRBD1. The J call may be mistaken, given a closer DNA end match to TRBJ2-7. The germline CDR1 and CDR2 sequences are SGHRS and YFSETQ. The CDR3 totals 16 residues. CDR3 sequence reads: CASSSTIGTGLYEQYF. In DNA form, the CDR3 reads TGCGCCAGCAGCTCCACAATCGGGACAGGCCTATACGAGCAGTACTTC.